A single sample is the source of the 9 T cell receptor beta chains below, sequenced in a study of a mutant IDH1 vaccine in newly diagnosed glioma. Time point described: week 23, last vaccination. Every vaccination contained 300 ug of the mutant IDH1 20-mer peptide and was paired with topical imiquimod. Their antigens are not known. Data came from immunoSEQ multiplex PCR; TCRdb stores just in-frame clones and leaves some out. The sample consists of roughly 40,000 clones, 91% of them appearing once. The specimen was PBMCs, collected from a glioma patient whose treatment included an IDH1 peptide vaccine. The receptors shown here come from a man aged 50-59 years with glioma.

CDR3 nucleotides: TGTGCCTGGAGCACTAGTTCCTACTACGAGCAGTACTTC. It yields the protein CAWSTSSYYEQYF. This rearrangement joins TRBV30 to TRBJ2-7; TRBD2 might be the D (5 bases). CDR3 size: 13 residues. Germline CDR1 is GTSNPN and CDR2 is SVGIG (reference sequence). The V gene lost 3 bases and the J gene lost 3 bases, with 12 bases spanning the gap.

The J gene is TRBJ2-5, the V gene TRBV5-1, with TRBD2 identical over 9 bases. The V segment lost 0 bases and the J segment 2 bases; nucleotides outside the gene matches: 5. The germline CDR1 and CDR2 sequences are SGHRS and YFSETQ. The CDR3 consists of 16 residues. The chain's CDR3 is CASSLAPSGIQETQYF. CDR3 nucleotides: TGCGCCAGCAGCTTGGCGCCTAGCGGGATACAAGAGACCCAGTACTTC.

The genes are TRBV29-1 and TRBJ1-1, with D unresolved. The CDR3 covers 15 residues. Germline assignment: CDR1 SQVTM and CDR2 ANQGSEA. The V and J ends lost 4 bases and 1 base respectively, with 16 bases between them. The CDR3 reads CSVGDGLVANTEAFF. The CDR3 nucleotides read TGCAGCGTTGGTGACGGACTGGTTGCGAACACTGAAGCTTTCTTT. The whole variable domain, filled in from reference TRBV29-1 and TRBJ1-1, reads SAVISQKPSRDICQRGTSLTIQCQVDSQVTMMFWYRQQPGQSLTLIATANQGSEATYESGFVIDKFPISRPNLTFSTLTVSNMSPEDSSIYLCSVGDGLVANTEAFFGQGTRLTVV.

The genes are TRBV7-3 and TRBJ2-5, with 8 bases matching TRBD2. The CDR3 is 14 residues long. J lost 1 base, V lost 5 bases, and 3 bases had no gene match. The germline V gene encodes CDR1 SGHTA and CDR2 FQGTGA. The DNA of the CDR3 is TGTGCCAGCAGCCAGACTAGCGCCCAAGAGACCCAGTACTTC. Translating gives CASSQTSAQETQYF.

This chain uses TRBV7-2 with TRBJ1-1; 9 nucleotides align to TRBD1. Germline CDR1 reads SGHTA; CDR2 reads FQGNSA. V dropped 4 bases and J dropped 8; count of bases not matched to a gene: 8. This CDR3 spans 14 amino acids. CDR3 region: CASSSDGDRAEAFF. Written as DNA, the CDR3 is TGTGCCAGCAGCTCCGACGGGGACAGGGCGGAAGCTTTCTTT.

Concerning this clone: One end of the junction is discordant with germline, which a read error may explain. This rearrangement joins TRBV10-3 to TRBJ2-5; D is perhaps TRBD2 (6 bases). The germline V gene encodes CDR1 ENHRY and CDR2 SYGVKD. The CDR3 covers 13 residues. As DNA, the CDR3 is TGTGCCATCAGCTCAGGGACTCAAGGGACCCAGTACTTC. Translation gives CAISSGTQGTQYF.

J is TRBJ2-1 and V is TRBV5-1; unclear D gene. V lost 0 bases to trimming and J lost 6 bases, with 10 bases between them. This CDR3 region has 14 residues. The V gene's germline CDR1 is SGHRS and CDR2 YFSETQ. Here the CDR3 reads CASSLERQSNEQFF. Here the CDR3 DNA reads TGCGCCAGCAGCTTGGAGCGTCAATCCAATGAGCAGTTCTTC.

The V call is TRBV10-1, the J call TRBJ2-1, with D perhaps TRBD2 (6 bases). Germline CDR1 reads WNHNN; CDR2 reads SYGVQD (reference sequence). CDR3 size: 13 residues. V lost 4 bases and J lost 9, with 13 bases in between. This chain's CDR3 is CASSGLEGGEQFF. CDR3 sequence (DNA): TGCGCCAGCAGTGGCCTCGAGGGAGGTGAGCAGTTCTTC.

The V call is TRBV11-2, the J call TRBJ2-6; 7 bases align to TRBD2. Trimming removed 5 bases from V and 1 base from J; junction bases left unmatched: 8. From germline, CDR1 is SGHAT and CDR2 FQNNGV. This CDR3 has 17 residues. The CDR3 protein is CASSHPGLPSGANVLTF. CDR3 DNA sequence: TGTGCCAGCAGCCATCCGGGACTACCATCTGGGGCCAACGTCCTGACTTTC.